This T cell receptor (beta chain) was obtained from a study of shared clonotypes between healthy human individuals. Study overall: The donor group consisted of two women and three men, aged 18 to 49. Study findings and constraints: Sample collection involved blood only; tissue repertoires are likely different.

Terminally differentiated effector memory CD45RA+ cells were excluded from the naive CD8 cells, which were CD45RO-negative and positively selected for CCR7. Roughly 30,000 T cell genomes (around 200 ng DNA) went into each sorted-subset replicate. Under the authors' procedure: From ImmunoSEQ came sequences covering only the junction and carrying no quality scores, so filtering differed. The table came from immunoSEQ multiplex PCR; TCRdb's copy has only in-frame clones and leaves some out. V and J calls and clone size are as listed in that table; D and trimming were resolved from the DNA. The repertoire includes about 2.2 million clones, 93% of them detected once, and around 1.7% sits in the top ten. Turning to this clone: The antigen is unknown.

The TCR sequence derives from a man between 18 and 29 years old in good health. Some clones in this sample may be carry-over from other donors' samples. Sample: naive CD8+ T cells from PBMCs.

CDR3 sequence reads: CASSPGLFLTYEQYF. CDR3 sequence (DNA): TGTGCCAGCAGCCCCGGACTCTTTCTGACTTACGAGCAGTACTTC. V is TRBV11-2 and J is TRBJ2-7, with D perhaps TRBD2 (5 bases). Germline CDR1 reads SGHAT; CDR2 reads FQNNGV. This CDR3 is 15 amino acids long. Trimming removed 5 bases from V and 4 bases from J, with 18 bases in between.